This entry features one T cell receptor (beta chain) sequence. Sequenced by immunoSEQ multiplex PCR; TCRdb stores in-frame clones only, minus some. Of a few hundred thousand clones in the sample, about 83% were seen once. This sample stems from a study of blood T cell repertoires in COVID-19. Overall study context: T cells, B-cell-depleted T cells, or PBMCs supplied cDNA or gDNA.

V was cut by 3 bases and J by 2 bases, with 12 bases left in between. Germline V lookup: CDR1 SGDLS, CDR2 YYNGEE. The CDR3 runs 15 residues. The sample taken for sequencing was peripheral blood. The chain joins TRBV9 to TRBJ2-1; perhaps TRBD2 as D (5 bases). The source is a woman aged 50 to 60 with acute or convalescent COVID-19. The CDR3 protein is CASSEDGGTYNEQFF. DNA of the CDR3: TGTGCCAGCAGCGAAGACGGAGGAACCTACAATGAGCAGTTCTTC.